The source of this TCR beta chain is a study of shared clonotypes between healthy human individuals. Study outcomes and limitations: Among donors, sharing of clonotypes was expected to be affected by sequencing depth. Blood was the sole source, and tissue repertoires probably differ.

CD8 memory merged CD45RO+ cells and CCR7-negative CD45RA+ TemRA cells into one population. Details on this clone: What it recognizes is unknown.

Splitting of each subset's genomic DNA was done evenly across several immunoSEQ plates. Sequencing was performed with immunoSEQ multiplex PCR; in TCRdb, only in-frame clones are kept and a portion is missing. The sample has approximately 400,000 clones; roughly 96% are singletons. CDR3 length: 15 amino acids. The V gene lost 2 bases and the J gene lost 7 bases, with 17 bases spanning the gap. CDR1 MGHRA and CDR2 YSYEKL come from the germline V gene. The V call is TRBV4-1, the J call TRBJ1-2; TRBD1 might be the D (6 bases). Sequences were obtained from memory CD8+ T cells sorted from blood. Subset given: CD45RO+ cells pooled with CCR7-negative TemRA cells. This clonotype was obtained from a man aged 25-40 years in good health. This CDR3 is CASSQTGLTTSGYTF. DNA of the CDR3: TGCGCCAGCAGCCAAACAGGGTTAACTACGTCTGGCTACACCTTC.